Below are 7 T cell receptor beta chains sequenced from a single sample in a study of blood T cell repertoires in COVID-19. Here immunoSEQ multiplex PCR was the method, and the copy in TCRdb shows in-frame clones only, minus some. The top ten clones hold under 15% of a sample with approximately 170,000 clones, about 83% of them seen once. The sequenced sample was peripheral blood. Receptors were obtained from a man between 70 and 80 years old who had recovered from COVID-19.

This sequence joins TRBV7-9 and TRBJ2-6; the match to TRBD1 covers 8 bases. This CDR3 has 15 residues. The V and J ends lost 1 base and 5 bases, in that order; junction bases with no gene match: 1. Germline lookup yields CDR1 SEHNR and CDR2 FQNEAQ (reference sequence). The CDR3 protein is CASSLGDRRANVLTF. The DNA of the CDR3 is TGTGCCAGCAGCTTAGGGGACAGGAGGGCCAACGTCCTGACTTTC.

The V call is TRBV19, the J call TRBJ2-5, with 9 bases identical to TRBD2. Germline V CDR1 and CDR2: LNHDA, SQIVND (reference sequence). The CDR3 has 17 amino acids. V lost 9 bases and J lost 5; bases outside the gene matches: 19. CDR3 sequence (DNA): TGTGCCAGCCGAGGGAGCACTGGGCGGGGGGGAAAGGAGACCCAGTACTTC. It specifies CASRGSTGRGGKETQYF.

In DNA, the CDR3 is TGTGCCAGCAGCTTGTTTAGGGAGTTAGGGGAAAAACTGTTTTTT. It translates to CASSLFRELGEKLFF. The J gene is TRBJ1-4, the V gene TRBV5-6; D uncertain. The CDR3 totals 15 residues. Germline values: CDR1 SGHDT, CDR2 YYEEEE. V lost 1 base and J lost 8, with 15 bases in between.

The chain links TRBV3-1 (or the pseudogene TRBV3-2) to TRBJ2-1, with TRBD2 identical over 8 bases. The germline V gene has CDR1 LGHDT and CDR2 YNNKEL (reference sequence). The CDR3 is 17 residues long. Germline trimming cut 0 bases from V and 0 bases from J; bases unmatched to any gene: 4. The CDR3 DNA follows: TGTGCCAGCAGCCAAGATCCGGGGGGGCTCTCCTACAATGAGCAGTTCTTC. The encoded protein is CASSQDPGGLSYNEQFF.

The CDR3 coding sequence is TGTGCCAGCAGTTTCAGACAGGGTTATTCACCCCTCCACTTT. Translated, it gives CASSFRQGYSPLHF. V and J are TRBV27 and TRBJ1-6, with 7 bases matching TRBD1. The CDR3 sequence is 14 residues long. Germline CDR1 is MNHEY and CDR2 is SMNVEV (reference sequence). V trimming: 3 bases; J trimming: 8 bases; junction bases outside the gene matches: 4.

This clone was observed once. The chain has TRBV5-4 and TRBJ2-6; the match to TRBD1 covers 8 bases. V was pared by 3 bases and J by 0 bases, with 8 bases of the junction left unmatched. Per germline, CDR1 SGHNT and CDR2 YYREEE (reference sequence). There are 18 residues in the CDR3. CDR3 in DNA: TGTGCCAGCAGCTGGAGGTCAGGGGGCAACTCTGGGGCCAACGTCCTGACTTTC. Protein: CASSWRSGGNSGANVLTF.

This chain uses TRBV27 with TRBJ2-2; TRBD2 is a possible D gene (6 bases). The CDR3 runs 16 residues. V lost 4 bases, J lost 0 bases, and 12 bases lay in between. Looked up from germline, CDR1 is MNHEY and CDR2 is SMNVEV (reference sequence). DNA of the CDR3: TGTGCCAGCAGTTACGGGAGAACCGCGAACACCGGGGAGCTGTTTTTT. Its protein is CASSYGRTANTGELFF.